This paragraph covers one T cell receptor beta chain sequence. Its cognate antigen has yet to be identified. Coverage ceases 3 residues before the CDR3 finishes, and the germline J gene fills in the end. Using the immunoSEQ assay, multiplex PCR amplified TCR beta CDR3 regions from an average of approximately 1,100 ng of genomic DNA per sample. To correct primer bias, the assay used a complete synthetic TCR repertoire to set an amplification baseline. The amplicons were sequenced using the Illumina platform. Per the source publication's procedure: Error correction of the sequences involved clustering with frequency ratios plus a modified nearest-neighbor algorithm, after which the sequences were analyzed in the immunoSEQ Analyzer using IMGT gene definitions. At each rarefaction depth, TCR richness and evenness were averaged over 20 rarefaction repeats, and samples with fewer sequences than the depth were excluded. Relative abundances of V, D and J genes were compared between groups using Wilcoxon rank sum tests, with FDR correction applied. For the blinded duplicates, the intraclass correlation was 90% to 97% for TCR richness and averaged about 76% across about 67 gene segments. As stored in TCRdb, this immuneACCESS dataset retains in-frame rearrangements with V and J assigned. A fraction of the clones does not appear; measured against another copy, unresolved V genes explain less than half of the discrepancy, and the remainder lacks a known reason. From that table come the V and J calls and clone size; the DNA was used to work out D and trimming. The data table for this sample lists tens of thousands of clones. The ten most abundant clones make up more than 1% of the sample.

Every participant had a single incident cervical HPV16 infection, and women with prevalent HPV16 infections were excluded. Cervical HPV DNA was detected with MY09/MY11 PCR, and genotyping was done by dot-blot hybridization. Fifteen mL of heparinized blood were centrifuged, and the buffy coat was split into aliquots, frozen at -30 degrees C, and then kept at -80 degrees C. QIAGEN kits were used to extract genomic DNA from buffy coat specimens. The CDR3 holds 16 amino acids from the cysteine to the phenylalanine. The DNA covers only part of the CDR3, 39 bases in frame from base 1. Deletion took 3 bases off V and 5 bases off J, with a span of 16 bases between the germline ends. These data are taken from a study of T cells in women clearing cervical HPV infection (dated by TCRdb to 2016 to 2018). For the study in its entirety: The cases were some 25 women with histologically confirmed HPV16-related CIN3 or worse, and 2 of these cases were invasive cancers. An exploratory proof-of-principle case-control study, nested within the Guanacaste HPV Natural History Study in Costa Rica, was conducted to compare TCR repertoires across cervical HPV16 outcomes. Among cases, blood sampling came a median of approximately 150 days after lesion detection, with an interquartile range of about 80 to 220 days. Cases and controls were matched on year of sample collection and on age within five years. The parent cohort enrolled roughly 9,400 women aged 18 or older in Guanacaste, Costa Rica, in about 1992 to 1995 and followed the women for around seven years. Cases had a median age of about 34 years and controls had a median age of around 41, with no significant differences in baseline characteristics. The 25 controls were women who cleared a single incident HPV16 infection within 12 months without developing precancer or cancer. Five blinded duplicates per group were added as quality controls, so that 60 or so samples were obtained: 50 or so participants and 10 replicates. Blood from cases was drawn at the visit where the lesion was first identified, while blood from controls was drawn once the infection was no longer detected. Because only a few women had HLA typing data, the possibility that HLA type acted as a confounder could not be ruled out.

General study outcomes and caveats: TCR repertoire richness was significantly higher in CIN3+ cases than in controls across sequencing depths, while evenness did not differ. Cases had lower TRBV6-7 relative abundance than controls (about 0.099% versus 0.16%; Bonferroni P = 0.0008). Whether associations preceded infection or resulted from infection could not be shown with the cross-sectional design, and effector/memory subsets and HPV-specific T cells were not isolated. Random forest classifiers that combined richness and V gene abundances separated cases from controls with an estimated AUC of 0.83. T-cell numbers per sample were unknown, so richness differences could reflect varying T-cell content rather than repertoire biology.

The origin of this receptor is a woman between 18 and 70 years old with a cervical HPV16 infection that either progressed to CIN3+ or cleared (not recorded which). The specimen sequenced was blood buffy coat. Recombination linked TRBV12-3 or TRBV12-4 to TRBJ1-4; confidence is insufficient to name the D gene. CDR3 DNA (partial): TGTGCCAGCAGTTTTGCAACGGGGAGCTTAAATGAAAAA. Translated, it gives CASSFATGSLNEK. In full, the CDR3 reads CASSFATGSLNEKLFF.